This T cell receptor beta chain came from a study of OX40 agonist ivuxolimab in advanced cancers. Overall study findings and caveats: Patients who responded partially at 0.1-3.0 mg/kg showed clonal expansion ranking among the lowest.

Produced via immunoSEQ multiplex PCR; TCRdb's table is partial and in-frame only. The sample shows about 71,000 clones, about 81% of them seen only once. With respect to this clone: The target antigen is unknown.

The CDR3 has 13 residues. The germline CDR1 and CDR2 sequences are MNHEY and SMNVEV (reference sequence). Trimming left V 3 bases short and J 8 bases short, with 13 bases between. The sequence came from an adult with an advanced solid tumor such as melanoma, head and neck, liver or kidney cancer. V usage is TRBV27 and J usage is TRBJ1-1; D is unresolved. The sample here was CD4+ or CD8+ T cells sorted from blood, taken in a trial of the OX40 agonist ivuxolimab. The CDR3 DNA sequence: TGTGCCAGCAGTTTTCTTGTTAGGAGCGAAGCTTTCTTT. It encodes CASSFLVRSEAFF.